This T cell receptor beta chain was captured by sequencing in a study of tumor-infiltrating lymphocytes in primary liver carcinoma. At the level of the study: The patients comprised men and women between the ages of 30 and 69 years. Study-level findings and limits: Reduced overlap was seen in tumor-adjacent and tumor-blood pairs versus tumor region pairs.

Joint extraction of RNA and DNA used roughly 20-33 mg of bulk tissue that was unsorted. At sampling, these chronic HBV carriers had received no treatment. Remarks on this clonotype: Its cognate antigen is unknown. Because the CDR3 is missing its conserved closing phenylalanine or tryptophan, this is likely a read error.

Making TCR beta cDNA involved roughly 500 ng total RNA and a constant-region primer. It was through three nested multiplex PCR rounds of slightly modified ARM-PCR that TCR beta libraries arose. TCRdb itself ran the multiplex PCR reads through MiXCR, one entry per CDR3 protein. In the table there are about 75,000 distinct CDR3 sequences, roughly 72% of which are singletons. Sequencing was done on a sample of tumor-adjacent normal liver tissue. The receptor was derived from a man in his forties with primary liver carcinoma and hepatitis B virus infection.

The CDR3 is CSVELVAGVTGDLFL. The CDR3, as DNA: TGCAGCGTTGAGTTGGTAGCGGGAGTGACCGGGGACCTGTTTTTA. The J gene is TRBJ2-2, the V gene TRBV29-1, with 9 bases aligning to TRBD2. This CDR3 is 15 amino acids long. In germline, CDR1 is SQVTM, CDR2 ANQGSEA.